Following are 25 T cell receptor beta chains from one sample sequenced in a study of CD4+ T cells in melanoma. Generated by immunoSEQ multiplex PCR, the TCRdb table keeps only in-frame clones and is missing some. This table has 5,500 to 7,500 clones, 60% to 80% appearing once. Sequenced: cells from a culture (not recorded whether cultured in vitro). These receptors originate from a human donor with melanoma.

Sample share makes this clone large (0.1 to 1%). The chain has TRBV7-9 and TRBJ1-2, with 9 bases aligning to TRBD1. From germline, CDR1 is SEHNR and CDR2 FQNEAQ (reference sequence). Unmatched junction bases numbered 3, after V lost 3 bases and J lost 7 bases. The CDR3 consists of 13 residues. The CDR3 sequence: CASSLGTGSGYTF. CDR3 DNA: TGTGCCAGCAGCTTGGGGACAGGGAGTGGCTACACCTTC.

This chain connects TRBV25-1 to TRBJ2-1, with D unclear. Trimming stripped 2 bases from V and 7 bases from J, with 9 bases between. The CDR3 spans 13 residues. Per germline, CDR1 MGHDK and CDR2 SYGVNS. CDR3 region: CASSEGPLNEQFF. The CDR3 DNA reads as TGTGCCAGCAGTGAAGGACCTCTAAATGAGCAGTTCTTC.

The rearrangement links TRBV7-9 to TRBJ1-1; no reliable D call. The CDR3 consists of 13 residues. Trimming removed 1 base at V and 0 bases at J, with 3 bases between. Germline V gene sequence: CDR1 SEHNR, CDR2 FQNEAQ (reference sequence). The DNA of the CDR3 is TGTGCCAGCAGCTTAGACGTGAACACTGAAGCTTTCTTT. Residues: CASSLDVNTEAFF.

The V call is TRBV7-8, the J call TRBJ2-7; D unresolved. The CDR3 contains 12 residues. Germline V CDR1 and CDR2: SGHVS, FQNEAQ. V dropped 5 bases and J dropped 2 bases, with 7 bases sitting between them. CDR3 in DNA: TGTGCCAGCAGCCACCGAACCTACGAGCAGTACTTC. Translating it yields CASSHRTYEQYF.

Judged by abundance, this clone is medium-sized (0.01 to 0.1%). The rearrangement joins TRBV4-1 to TRBJ1-1; 10 bases are shared with TRBD1. The CDR3 has 14 amino acids. Germline V gene data show CDR1 as MGHRA and CDR2 as YSYEKL. The V segment lost 6 bases and the J segment 5 bases; nucleotides outside the gene matches: 6. The CDR3: CASSGTGVFTEAFF. The CDR3 DNA follows: TGCGCCAGCAGTGGGACAGGGGTGTTTACTGAAGCTTTCTTT.

The chain has TRBV6-5 and TRBJ2-7, with 7 bases lining up with TRBD1. V dropped 3 bases and J dropped 3; count of bases not matched to a gene: 8. Germline V gene sequence: CDR1 MNHEY, CDR2 SVGAGI. The CDR3 contains 15 residues. This chain's CDR3 is CASSYSGTAIYEQYF. In DNA, the CDR3 is TGTGCCAGCAGTTATTCCGGGACAGCGATCTACGAGCAGTACTTC.

The chain links TRBV11-3 to TRBJ2-1; D is unclear. Per the germline V gene, CDR1 is SGHNT and CDR2 is YENEEA. V gave up 3 bases and J gave up 9 bases, with 9 bases separating them. This CDR3 region has 12 residues. This chain's CDR3 is CASSFSATEQFF. The CDR3 nucleotides read TGTGCCAGCAGCTTTTCAGCGACTGAGCAGTTCTTC.

V gene TRBV12-5 combines with J gene TRBJ2-1; TRBD1 might be the D (5 bases). Trimming stripped 2 bases from V and 4 bases from J, with 9 bases between. The CDR3 spans 14 residues. CDR1 LGHNT and CDR2 FRNRAP come from the germline V gene. The CDR3 sequence is CASGLTGPYNEQFF. The CDR3 region has the DNA TGTGCTAGTGGTTTGACAGGACCTTACAATGAGCAGTTCTTC.

The chain uses TRBV5-4 and TRBJ2-7, with a weak D call TRBD2 (6 bases). V lost 4 bases and J 0 bases, leaving 14 bases between the germline ends. The CDR3 is 15 residues long. In germline, CDR1 is SGHNT, CDR2 YYREEE (reference sequence). This CDR3 is CASSRLGTTSYEQYF. The CDR3 region has the DNA TGTGCCAGCAGCCGACTAGGTACTACCTCCTACGAGCAGTACTTC.

CDR3 region: CASSLNGGAEAFF. CDR3 sequence (DNA): TGCGCCAGCAGCTTGAATGGGGGGGCTGAAGCTTTCTTT. The chain combines TRBV5-1 with TRBJ1-1, with D tentatively TRBD1 (5 bases). The CDR3 spans 13 residues. The germline V and J ends were trimmed by 1 base and 6 bases, with 10 bases remaining between them. The germline CDR1 and CDR2 sequences are SGHRS and YFSETQ.

In its sample, this clone ranks as medium-sized (0.01 to 0.1%). The chain uses TRBV16 and TRBJ1-2, with TRBD1 matching 7 bases. CDR3 length: 14 residues. Germline trimming cut 4 bases from V and 7 bases from J; bases unmatched to any gene: 9. The germline V gene has CDR1 KGHSY and CDR2 FQNENV. In nucleotides, the CDR3 is TGTGCCAGCAGCCGGACGACAGGGCTCGGTGGCTACACCTTC. It codes for CASSRTTGLGGYTF.

This sequence joins TRBV11-3 and TRBJ2-1; TRBD1 matches at 9 bases. The CDR3 spans 13 residues. Germline V gene sequence: CDR1 SGHNT, CDR2 YENEEA. The J segment lost 5 bases and the V segment lost 6 bases, leaving 2 bases of the junction unmatched. The CDR3 is CASRGTGNNEQFF. CDR3 bases: TGTGCCAGCAGGGGGACAGGGAACAATGAGCAGTTCTTC.

The V and J genes are TRBV18 and TRBJ2-5; no clear D. This CDR3 is built from 13 residues. Between the trimmed V and J ends, which lost 0 bases and 4 bases, there was a span of 6 bases. CDR1 and CDR2 (germline): KGHSH, LQKENI. DNA for the CDR3: TGTGCCAGCTCACCACCGGTGGTAGAGACCCAGTACTTC. The encoded protein is CASSPPVVETQYF.

The chain joins TRBV7-9 to TRBJ2-1; D is unclear. This CDR3 is built from 13 residues. Germline CDR1 SEHNR, CDR2 FQNEAQ (reference sequence). With 5 bases removed from V and 6 bases from J, the gap between germline ends came to 11 bases. In nucleotides, the CDR3 is TGTGCCAGCAGCCCCCATGGCCTCAATGAGCAGTTCTTC. This gives the protein CASSPHGLNEQFF.

This clone was counted a few times. The CDR3 DNA is TGTGCCAGCAGGGGGGGACAGGGGTATCGGGAGCAGTACTTC. This translates into CASRGGQGYREQYF. The J gene is TRBJ2-7, the V gene TRBV21-1; the listed D gene, TRBD1, was not tested against the DNA. TRBV21-1 has pseudogene status. The CDR3 has 14 residues.

The chain joins TRBV18 to TRBJ2-7, with 10 bases identical to TRBD1. The CDR3 runs to 15 residues. V trimming: 5 bases; J trimming: 2 bases; junction bases outside the gene matches: 6. Germline V gene lookup returns CDR1 KGHSH and CDR2 LQKENI. CDR3 bases: TGTGCCAGCTCATTCTCCGGGACAGGGGCCTACGAGCAGTACTTC. The encoded protein is CASSFSGTGAYEQYF.

The rearrangement uses TRBV5-6 and TRBJ1-2; D is ambiguous. The CDR3 is 15 amino acids. Trimming shortened V by 3 bases and J by 2 bases, and 14 bases separated the two germline ends. Germline-derived CDR1 and CDR2 are SGHDT and YYEEEE. The CDR3 here is CASSSDLDMNYGYTF. The DNA of the CDR3 is TGTGCCAGCAGCTCCGATCTTGACATGAACTATGGCTACACCTTC.

The V and J genes are TRBV28 and TRBJ2-7, with TRBD1 matching over 7 bases. Germline V gene lookup returns CDR1 MDHEN and CDR2 SYDVKM. V trimming: 4 bases; J trimming: 2 bases; junction bases outside the gene matches: 29. The CDR3 contains 22 residues. The CDR3 loop is CASSSLFPEFRRPRQGPYEQYF. The CDR3 DNA sequence: TGTGCCAGCAGTTCCCTCTTCCCCGAATTCCGTAGGCCCCGACAGGGACCCTACGAGCAGTACTTC. Together with reference TRBV28 and TRBJ2-7, the CDR3 gives the full variable domain: DVKVTQSSRYLVKRTGEKVFLECVQDMDHENMFWYRQDPGLGLRLIYFSYDVKMKEKGDIPEGYSVSREKKERFSLILESASTNQTSMYLCASSSLFPEFRRPRQGPYEQYFGPGTRLTVT.

The V call is TRBV7-6, the J call TRBJ1-5, with unresolved D. Germline-derived CDR1 and CDR2 are SGHVS and FNYEAQ. V was pared by 5 bases and J by 5 bases, with 16 bases between. There are 15 residues in the CDR3. The CDR3 DNA reads TGTGCCAGCAGCCCGGATTCCCTCAATGATCAGCCCCAGCATTTT. Its translation is CASSPDSLNDQPQHF.

The rearrangement links TRBV6-5 to TRBJ2-5, with TRBD1 matching over 8 bases. Unmatched junction bases numbered 12, after V lost 2 bases and J lost 7 bases. The CDR3 loop spans 16 amino acids. The germline gives CDR1 MNHEY, CDR2 SVGAGI. The CDR3 nucleotides are TGTGCCAGCAGTTACACCGACAGGGGCCGGGGCGGGACCCAGTACTTC. Translation: CASSYTDRGRGGTQYF.

The rearrangement uses TRBV4-2 and TRBJ1-5, with a tentative D call TRBD1 (5 bases). CDR1 and CDR2 (germline): LGHNA, YNFKEQ. Trimming stripped 0 bases from V and 6 bases from J, with 15 bases between. This CDR3 is built from 16 residues. CDR3 coding DNA: TGTGCCAGCAGCCAAGATTTTGCCCAGGGCGGTCAGCCCCAGCATTTT. It encodes CASSQDFAQGGQPQHF.

CDR3 region: CASSRTGGGVYGYTF. For the CDR3, the DNA is TGTGCCAGCAGTCGTACAGGTGGTGGTGTCTATGGCTACACCTTC. This rearrangement joins TRBV27 to TRBJ1-2; D is perhaps TRBD1 (5 bases). V lost 5 bases, J lost 4 bases, and 17 bases lay in between. The CDR3 is 15 residues long. CDR1 is MNHEY and CDR2 is SMNVEV in the germline V gene (reference sequence).

The chain couples TRBV11-2 to TRBJ2-7, with D maybe TRBD2 (7 bases). The CDR3 sequence is 15 residues long. Trimming took 2 bases from V and 4 from J, leaving 15 bases between them. Germline V lookup: CDR1 SGHAT, CDR2 FQNNGV. The chain's CDR3 is CASSLRAGAGYEQYF. As DNA, the CDR3 is TGTGCCAGCAGCTTAAGGGCGGGGGCAGGGTACGAGCAGTACTTC.

The V and J genes are TRBV27 and TRBJ1-5; D is possibly TRBD1 (5 bases). CDR3 length: 18 amino acids. Germline-derived CDR1 and CDR2 are MNHEY and SMNVEV (reference sequence). V was shortened by 2 bases and J by 6 bases, with 23 bases between the two germline ends. CDR3: CASSLIGGGVGGIQPQHF. The CDR3 DNA reads as TGTGCCAGCAGTTTAATTGGTGGGGGGGTGGGGGGTATTCAGCCCCAGCATTTT.

The table lists this clone with a count of one. This chain links TRBV5-5 with TRBJ1-6; D not certain. The CDR3 runs to 16 residues. Looked up from germline, CDR1 is SGHKS and CDR2 is YYEKEE (reference sequence). The V and J ends lost 0 bases and 6 bases respectively, with 13 bases between them. CDR3 protein: CASSLVNMGFNSPLHF. The CDR3 DNA is TGTGCCAGCAGCTTGGTAAACATGGGGTTTAATTCACCCCTCCACTTT.